The rows below give T cell receptor beta chains drawn from one sample of a study of cytomegalovirus exposure and HLA in healthy donors. The repertoire was sequenced with immunoSEQ multiplex PCR; TCRdb's copy has only in-frame clones and lacks some. The sample contains some 170,000 clones, around 81% of which appear only once. The sequenced material came from PBMCs. The receptors were gathered from a woman in her late teens or twenties in good health and CMV-seropositive. CDR3s leave out the opening cysteine and the closing phenylalanine or tryptophan. D genes are given only for firm matches. Only some rows state a clone size, as once, few, many or a class for expanded clones.

V,size,D,CDR3
TRBV7-9,.,.,ASSFGGEFSSSYNSPLH
TRBV5-1,.,.,ASSSAVVADYGYT
TRBV7-2,.,.,ASSSTGGSTIY
TRBV28,.,.,ASSLDGPNLTEAF
TRBV10-2,few,.,ASSESSTLPGANVLT
TRBV5-4,.,TRBD1,ASSPRTGSHEQY
TRBV30,.,TRBD2,AAATGGYNEQF
TRBV29-1,.,TRBD1,SALGQGATTNEKLF
TRBV6-1,.,.,ASREQGKAPSQY
TRBV5-6,.,.,ASSFGWGPDSPLH
TRBV5-6,.,.,ASRRVDRDSYGYT
TRBV6-6,few,TRBD1,ASSWTGHGNTIY
TRBV5-4,.,TRBD2,ASSPGLAGGAEQY
TRBV6-1,.,.,ASSENTGEAF
TRBV5-1,.,.,ASSLEGGKNIQY
TRBV14,once,TRBD2,ASSQDGTSGGRYEQY
TRBV6-5,.,.,ASSSPGTPNEKLF
TRBV18,.,.,ASSPPNQPQH
TRBV19,.,TRBD1,ASSPWDRGPTEQF
TRBV7-9,.,.,ASSPSGARPYEQY
TRBV30,once,TRBD2,AWSVFKGLRYNEQF
TRBV21-1,.,.,ASSEAGGQVPGELL
TRBV11-3,.,TRBD1,ASSLVLGQVDQPQH
TRBV19,.,.,ASSIVGGGEQY
TRBV2,.,TRBD1,ASSRDRATQETQY
TRBV7-2,few,.,ASSPTRQETQY
TRBV5-1,.,.,ASSFLQANTGELF
TRBV19,.,TRBD1,ASSIQGAPGANVLT
TRBV5-1,.,.,ASSLSAGDGYT
TRBV5-1,.,.,ASSLAWQGNYGYT
TRBV27,.,.,ASSLVTTGAGDTEAF
TRBV9,.,.,ASSVDLDYGYT
TRBV5-1,.,.,ASSNGVGYEQY
TRBV6-5,.,.,ASRSNGVETQY
TRBV7-8,.,TRBD2,ASSPGFGGGGSYNEQF
TRBV27,.,.,ASSLLGDYEQY
TRBV21-1,.,.,ASSNVTSGGLRETQY
TRBV13,.,.,ASSSGGLNTEAF
TRBV5-1,once,.,ASSLALGGGTEAF
TRBV7-9,.,.,ASSKAGTNNSPLH
TRBV4-2,few,TRBD2,ASSQDGRVESGELF